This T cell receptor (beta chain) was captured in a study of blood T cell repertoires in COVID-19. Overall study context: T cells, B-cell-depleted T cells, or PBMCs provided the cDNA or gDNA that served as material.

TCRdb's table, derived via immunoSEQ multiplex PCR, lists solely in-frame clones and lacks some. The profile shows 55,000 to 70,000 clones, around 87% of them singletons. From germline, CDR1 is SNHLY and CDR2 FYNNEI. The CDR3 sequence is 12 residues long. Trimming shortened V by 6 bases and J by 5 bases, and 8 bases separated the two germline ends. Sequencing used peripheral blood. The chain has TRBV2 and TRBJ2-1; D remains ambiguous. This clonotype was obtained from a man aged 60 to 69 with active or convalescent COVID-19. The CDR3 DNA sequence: TGTGCCAGCAGGGGCTTTGACAATGAGCAGTTCTTC. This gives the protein CASRGFDNEQFF. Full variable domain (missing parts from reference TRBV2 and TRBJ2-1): EPEVTQTPSHQVTQMGQEVILRCVPISNHLYFYWYRQILGQKVEFLVSFYNNEISEKSEIFDDQFSVERPDGSNFTLKIRSTKLEDSAMYFCASRGFDNEQFFGPGTRLTVL.